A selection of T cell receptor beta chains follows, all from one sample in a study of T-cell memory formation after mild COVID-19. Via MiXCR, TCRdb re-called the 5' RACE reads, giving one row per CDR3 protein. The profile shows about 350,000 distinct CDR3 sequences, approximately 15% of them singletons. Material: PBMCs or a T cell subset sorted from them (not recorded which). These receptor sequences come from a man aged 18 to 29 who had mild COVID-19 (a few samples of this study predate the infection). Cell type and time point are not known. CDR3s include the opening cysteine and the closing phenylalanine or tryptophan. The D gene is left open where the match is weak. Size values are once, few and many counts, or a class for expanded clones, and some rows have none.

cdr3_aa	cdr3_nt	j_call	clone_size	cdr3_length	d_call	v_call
CASSKGGPYNEQFF	TGTGCCAGCAGTAAGGGGGGCCCCTACAATGAGCAGTTCTTC	TRBJ2-1	many	14	.	TRBV5-6
CAWSPRVASRPAPTDTQYF	TGTGCCTGGAGTCCCCGAGTGGCCTCTCGTCCCGCGCCCACAGATACGCAGTATTTT	TRBJ2-3	.	19	.	TRBV30
CSAALPNSPLHF	TGCAGTGCGGCTTTACCAAATTCACCCCTCCACTTT	TRBJ1-6	.	12	.	TRBV20-1
CASSLMMNTEAFF	TGTGCCAGCAGCTTAATGATGAACACTGAAGCTTTCTTT	TRBJ1-1	.	13	.	TRBV7-2
CASSPPGQGDGEQYF	TGTGCCAGCTCACCCCCGGGACAGGGGGACGGGGAGCAGTACTTC	TRBJ2-7	.	15	TRBD1	TRBV18
CASRRVTTFQETQYF	TGCGCCAGCAGACGAGTAACCACATTCCAAGAGACCCAGTACTTC	TRBJ2-5	many	15	.	TRBV5-1
CSAKTAGAWEKLFF	TGCAGTGCCAAAACTGCGGGGGCCTGGGAAAAACTGTTTTTT	TRBJ1-4	.	14	.	TRBV20-1
CASSPLGGTGPSNYGYTF	TGTGCCAGCAGTCCTCTGGGGGGGACAGGGCCTTCTAACTATGGCTACACCTTC	TRBJ1-2	.	18	TRBD1	TRBV6-5
CASSVEAGSDTQYF	TGTGCCAGCAGCGTAGAGGCAGGATCAGATACGCAGTATTTT	TRBJ2-3	few	14	.	TRBV9
CASSLVSGGLGGELFF	TGTGCCAGCAGCTTAGTGTCAGGGGGATTAGGCGGGGAGCTGTTTTTT	TRBJ2-2	few	16	TRBD1	TRBV7-8
CASSPGAGGNQPQHF	TGTGCCAGCAGCCCCGGGGCGGGGGGCAATCAGCCCCAGCATTTT	TRBJ1-5	many	15	.	TRBV7-2
CASSRYNIQYF	TGTGCCAGCAGCCGCTATAACATTCAGTACTTC	TRBJ2-4	many	11	.	TRBV3-1
CASLGPTNDEQYF	TGTGCCAGCCTGGGGCCGACGAACGACGAGCAGTACTTC	TRBJ2-7	.	13	.	TRBV11-1
CSAPSTDTQYF	TGCAGTGCACCTAGCACAGATACGCAGTATTTT	TRBJ2-3	.	11	.	TRBV20-1
CASSDVVGGRNEQFF	TGCGCCAGCAGTGATGTAGTGGGGGGGCGCAATGAGCAGTTCTTC	TRBJ2-1	many	15	.	TRBV10-2
CASSPGDRRPTDTQYF	TGTGCCAGCAGTCCAGGGGACAGAAGGCCCACAGATACGCAGTATTTT	TRBJ2-3	.	16	TRBD1	TRBV28
CASSLGTVLVSGANVLTF	TGTGCCAGCAGCTTGGGTACAGTCTTGGTCTCTGGGGCCAACGTCCTGACTTTC	TRBJ2-6	many	18	.	TRBV5-6
CSARDAASGGTGELFF	TGCAGTGCTAGAGATGCGGCTAGCGGGGGGACCGGGGAGCTGTTTTTT	TRBJ2-2	.	16	TRBD2	TRBV20-1
CASNVGIGGSGELFF	TGTGCCAGCAACGTAGGGATAGGGGGCTCAGGGGAGCTGTTTTTT	TRBJ2-2	.	15	TRBD1	TRBV7-8
CASSFGPRGVSTF	TGTGCCAGCAGCTTTGGCCCCAGGGGGGTGTCAACATTT	TRBJ2-3	.	13	.	TRBV7-2
CSVLTENTEAFF	TGCAGCGTCCTGACGGAGAACACTGAAGCTTTCTTT	TRBJ1-1	.	12	.	TRBV29-1
CATSPGSSVYGYTF	TGTGCCACCAGTCCCGGAAGTTCGGTATATGGCTACACCTTC	TRBJ1-2	few	14	.	TRBV24-1
CAIRIGSTDTQYF	TGTGCCATCCGGATCGGTAGCACAGATACGCAGTATTTT	TRBJ2-3	few	13	.	TRBV10-3
CSARDITGESYTF	TGCAGTGCTAGAGATATAACAGGGGAAAGCTACACCTTC	TRBJ1-2	few	13	TRBD1	TRBV20-1
CASSHWTGLVKTEAFF	TGCGCCAGCAGCCACTGGACGGGTTTGGTGAAAACTGAAGCTTTCTTT	TRBJ1-1	.	16	.	TRBV5-1
CASSSLAGTVNTEAFF	TGTGCCAGCAGCTCCCTGGCGGGGACCGTGAACACTGAAGCTTTCTTT	TRBJ1-1	.	16	.	TRBV11-2
CASSRKDSGNTIYF	TGTGCCAGCAGCCGAAAGGACTCTGGAAACACCATATATTTT	TRBJ1-3	.	14	.	TRBV14
CASSPSFGFRETQYF	TGTGCCAGCTCACCGAGCTTCGGGTTCCGGGAGACCCAGTACTTC	TRBJ2-5	.	15	.	TRBV18
CASSQGTGVYEQYF	TGCGCCAGCAGCCAAGGGACAGGGGTCTACGAGCAGTACTTC	TRBJ2-7	.	14	TRBD1	TRBV4-3
CSARDRFGSGYSNTGELFF	TGCAGTGCTAGAGATAGGTTTGGCTCGGGGTATTCGAACACCGGGGAGCTGTTTTTT	TRBJ2-2	.	19	.	TRBV20-1
CASSYPAGNFYGYTF	TGTGCCAGCAGTTACCCCGCAGGGAATTTCTATGGCTACACCTTC	TRBJ1-2	few	15	.	TRBV6-6
CASHAGGSLHEQYF	TGTGCCAGTCACGCCGGGGGATCCCTACACGAGCAGTACTTC	TRBJ2-7	few	14	.	TRBV6-5
CASSPWEGHNEQFF	TGTGCCAGCTCCCCCTGGGAGGGTCACAATGAGCAGTTCTTC	TRBJ2-1	.	14	TRBD2	TRBV6-2/TRBV6-3
CASTPDRGRQETQYF	TGTGCCAGCACCCCGGACAGGGGCCGCCAAGAGACCCAGTACTTC	TRBJ2-5	many	15	TRBD1	TRBV7-2
CASSGPDVYSNQPQHF	TGTGCCAGCAGCGGCCCTGACGTTTATAGCAATCAGCCCCAGCATTTT	TRBJ1-5	.	16	.	TRBV2
CSADTGSGANVLTF	TGCAGTGCGGATACAGGGTCTGGGGCCAACGTCCTGACTTTC	TRBJ2-6	.	14	.	TRBV20-1
CASSQDVGGLNSPLHF	TGTGCCAGCAGCCAAGATGTCGGGGGACTTAATTCACCCCTCCACTTT	TRBJ1-6	many	16	.	TRBV4-2
CASSLLRGPNEQFF	TGTGCCAGCAGCTTATTGAGGGGCCCGAATGAGCAGTTCTTC	TRBJ2-1	many	14	.	TRBV7-2
CASTSLDRREKLFF	TGTGCCAGTACCTCCTTGGACAGGCGTGAAAAACTGTTTTTT	TRBJ1-4	.	14	TRBD1	TRBV19
CATSRDLDTDTQYF	TGTGCCACCAGCAGAGATCTTGACACAGATACGCAGTATTTT	TRBJ2-3	.	14	.	TRBV15